A selection of T cell receptor beta chains follows, all from one sample in a study of CD8 T cells in ankylosing spondylitis. MiXCR, applied by TCRdb to the 5' RACE reads, yields one record per CDR3 protein. Here the sample spans some 240,000 distinct CDR3 sequences, less than 10% being singletons. Sequenced: blood, either unsorted or a sorted T cell fraction (not recorded which). The receptors were sampled from a male donor with ankylosing spondylitis or in good health (not recorded which). The CDR3 runs from the conserved cysteine through the conserved F or W. The D gene is left open where the match is weak. Part of the rows lack a size; the others show once, few, many or a class for expanded clones.

clone_size j_call v_call d_call cdr3_aa cdr3_nt
many TRBJ2-1 TRBV24-1 NA CATSERRWGAYNEQFF TGTGCCACCAGTGAGCGACGGTGGGGCGCCTACAATGAGCAGTTCTTC
many TRBJ1-2 TRBV7-9 NA CASSLYGGQLSTF TGTGCCAGCAGCTTATACGGGGGGCAACTCTCTACCTTC
many TRBJ1-3 TRBV7-6 TRBD1 CASSQLAGGGNTIYF TGTGCCAGCAGCCAACTGGCAGGGGGTGGAAACACCATATATTTT
many TRBJ2-3 TRBV29-1 NA CSVDRDSSTDTQYF TGCAGCGTTGATCGCGATTCTAGCACAGATACGCAGTATTTT
many TRBJ1-2 TRBV5-1 TRBD1 CASSLPDREPLPHGYTF TGCGCCAGCAGCTTACCGGACAGGGAACCACTCCCGCATGGCTACACCTTC
many TRBJ1-1 TRBV12-3/TRBV12-4 TRBD1 CATGTGAHTEAFF TGTGCCACCGGGACAGGGGCCCACACTGAAGCTTTCTTT
many TRBJ2-1 TRBV19 NA CASSGRSHAGNEQFF TGTGCCAGTAGTGGAAGGTCTCATGCTGGGAATGAGCAGTTCTTC
many TRBJ2-5 TRBV18 TRBD2 CASSPPWTSHETQYF TGTGCCAGCTCACCACCGTGGACTAGCCATGAGACCCAGTACTTC
many TRBJ2-6 TRBV2 TRBD1 CASSLSSLQGALGANVLTF TGTGCCAGCAGTTTAAGTTCCCTCCAGGGGGCGCTTGGGGCCAACGTCCTGACTTTC
many TRBJ2-7 TRBV18 NA CASSPPGSYEQYF TGTGCCAGCTCACCACCCGGCTCCTACGAGCAGTACTTC
NA TRBJ2-3 TRBV7-2 NA CASSPIAPTQYF TGTGCCAGCAGCCCCATAGCTCCTACGCAGTATTTT
NA TRBJ2-3 TRBV12-3/TRBV12-4 TRBD2 CASSPRTSGGDRDTQYF TGTGCCAGCAGCCCTCGGACTAGCGGGGGGGATCGGGATACGCAGTATTTT
many TRBJ1-5 TRBV5-1 NA CASSSGLEEPQHF TGCGCCAGCAGCTCGGGCCTAGAAGAGCCCCAGCATTTT
NA TRBJ1-1 TRBV19 NA CATRWGAGSEAFF TGTGCCACCCGATGGGGAGCGGGCTCTGAAGCTTTCTTT
many TRBJ1-1 TRBV11-2 TRBD1 CASSSKGATNTEAFF TGTGCCAGCAGCTCAAAGGGGGCGACGAACACTGAAGCTTTCTTT
many TRBJ2-1 TRBV7-2 TRBD2 CASSLALDPTSASYNEQFF TGTGCCAGCAGCTTAGCCCTAGACCCAACTAGCGCCTCCTACAATGAGCAGTTCTTC
NA TRBJ2-5 TRBV7-7 NA CASSPSGSGQETQYF TGTGCTAGCAGCCCGAGCGGGTCCGGGCAAGAGACCCAGTACTTC
NA TRBJ2-7 TRBV6-1 TRBD1 CASSPGRGQGTYEQYF TGTGCCAGCAGTCCCGGCCGTGGACAGGGTACCTACGAGCAGTACTTC
many TRBJ2-7 TRBV3-1 TRBD2 CASSIERGAYEQYF TGTGCCAGCTCGATCGAGCGGGGGGCCTACGAGCAGTACTTC
NA TRBJ2-7 TRBV14 NA CASSPDEGISYEQYF TGTGCCAGCAGCCCAGACGAGGGTATCTCCTACGAGCAGTACTTC
NA TRBJ1-1 TRBV30 NA CAWSVGGRGADTEAFF TGTGCCTGGAGTGTAGGGGGGCGGGGGGCTGACACTGAAGCTTTCTTT
many TRBJ2-7 TRBV5-1 NA CASSPDLVYEQYF TGCGCCAGCAGCCCTGACCTAGTCTACGAGCAGTACTTC
many TRBJ1-2 TRBV27 TRBD1 CASRQISGTGWRPAGGYTF TGTGCCAGCAGACAAATTTCCGGGACAGGGTGGCGACCTGCGGGGGGCTACACCTTC
few TRBJ2-7 TRBV18 TRBD1 CASSPNTGGYEQYF TGTGCCAGCTCACCAAATACAGGGGGCTACGAGCAGTACTTC
many TRBJ2-5 TRBV21-1 NA CASSPPGSPRETQYF TGTGCCAGCAGTCCTCCGGGGAGCCCCAGGGAGACCCAGTACTTC
many TRBJ2-7 TRBV9 TRBD1 CASSVSDRNYEQYF TGTGCCAGCAGCGTATCGGACAGGAACTACGAGCAGTACTTC
few TRBJ2-7 TRBV6-1 NA CASSEAAGPYEQYF TGTGCCAGCAGTGAAGCGGCGGGGCCCTACGAGCAGTACTTC
many TRBJ1-2 TRBV6-2/TRBV6-3 TRBD1 CASRPDRVEGYTF TGTGCCAGTCGGCCCGACAGGGTGGAAGGCTACACCTTC
many TRBJ1-4 TRBV5-1 NA CASGGFFRNPNEKLFF TGCGCCAGCGGAGGGTTTTTCAGGAATCCTAATGAAAAACTGTTTTTT
many TRBJ1-5 TRBV29-1 NA CSVLYREGQPQHF TGCAGCGTTTTGTACAGGGAGGGTCAGCCCCAGCATTTT
many TRBJ2-2 TRBV29-1 NA CSVSQAGELFF TGCAGCGTGAGCCAAGCCGGGGAGCTGTTTTTT
many TRBJ2-1 TRBV20-1 NA CSAREKDPRDEQFF TGCAGTGCTAGAGAGAAGGACCCCCGCGATGAGCAGTTCTTC
few TRBJ2-3 TRBV20-1 NA CSAGPGDTQYF TGCAGTGCTGGGCCCGGCGATACGCAGTATTTT
many TRBJ2-3 TRBV12-3/TRBV12-4 TRBD2 CASSFAGEGDTQYF TGTGCCAGCAGTTTTGCCGGGGAGGGCGATACGCAGTATTTT
many TRBJ2-3 TRBV29-1 NA CSVAADTQYF TGCAGCGTAGCGGCTGATACGCAGTATTTT
many TRBJ1-2 TRBV20-1 TRBD1 CSARDPRTGYGYTF TGCAGTGCTAGAGATCCGAGGACAGGCTATGGCTACACCTTC
many TRBJ2-3 TRBV10-3 NA CAITSGTDTQYF TGTGCCATCACAAGCGGTACAGATACGCAGTATTTT
many TRBJ2-7 TRBV20-1 NA CSAQRQYF TGCAGTGCCCAGCGGCAGTACTTC
NA TRBJ1-5 TRBV2 NA CASSEGWLDQPQHF TGTGCCAGCAGTGAAGGGTGGTTGGATCAGCCCCAGCATTTT
many TRBJ1-1 TRBV12-3/TRBV12-4 TRBD1 CASITTGTGNTEAFF TGTGCCAGCATCACCACCGGGACAGGGAACACTGAAGCTTTCTTT
many TRBJ2-2 TRBV20-1 TRBD1 CSARAPPGQGKGELFF TGCAGTGCTAGAGCCCCGCCGGGACAGGGGAAGGGGGAGCTGTTTTTT
NA TRBJ2-1 TRBV18 TRBD2 CASSNWDYLLQGQFF TGTGCCAGCTCAAACTGGGACTACCTCCTCCAGGGGCAGTTCTTC
many TRBJ2-7 TRBV20-1 NA CSAREARSGRYEQYF TGCAGTGCTAGAGAAGCAAGATCGGGACGGTACGAGCAGTACTTC
few TRBJ2-5 TRBV13 NA CASSLAPPDAEETQYF TGTGCCAGCAGCTTAGCCCCACCGGATGCCGAAGAGACCCAGTACTTC
few TRBJ2-4 TRBV20-1 TRBD2 CSARWGGPKNIQYF TGCAGTGCTAGATGGGGAGGGCCCAAAAACATTCAGTACTTC
NA TRBJ1-1 TRBV6-2/TRBV6-3 NA CASRPYGDTEAFF TGTGCCAGCAGACCCTATGGGGACACTGAAGCTTTCTTT
many TRBJ1-2 TRBV2 NA CASSEGWGYTF TGTGCCAGCAGTGAGGGGTGGGGCTACACCTTC
many TRBJ2-2 TRBV20-1 TRBD1 CSASTPVDRGLDTGELFF TGCAGTGCTAGTACACCGGTTGACAGGGGGCTTGACACCGGGGAGCTGTTTTTT
many TRBJ1-4 TRBV20-1 NA CSASPGTSANEKLFF TGCAGTGCTAGTCCGGGGACATCGGCTAATGAAAAACTGTTTTTT